The entry that follows covers one TCR beta chain sequence. The sort gate was single viable CD3+CD4+CD8-CD45RO+ cells for memory CD4+ T cells. Sequencing used immunoSEQ multiplex PCR; TCRdb keeps in-frame clones, though not all of them. The sample consists of tens of thousands of clones, about 77% of them appearing once. These data are taken from a study of memory CD4+ T cells and cytomegalovirus serostatus. In the study overall: This sample comes from healthy Belgian adults, under 10 CMV seropositive, about 23 seronegative.

CDR3 length: 15 residues. Unmatched junction bases numbered 7, after V lost 1 base and J lost 5 bases. From germline, CDR1 is SGHAT and CDR2 FQNNGV. The sample comprised memory CD4+ T cells from blood. V and J are TRBV11-2 and TRBJ1-1; 7 bases fit TRBD1. This clonotype originated in an adult in good health and CMV-seronegative. The CDR3 region has the DNA TGTGCCAGCAGCTTAGGGAAGACAGGGTGGACTGAAGCTTTCTTT. Protein product: CASSLGKTGWTEAFF.